These T cell receptor beta chains were read from a single sample in a study of identical twins. One entry per CDR3 protein results from TCRdb running MiXCR on the 5' RACE reads. The sample lists about 1.7 million distinct CDR3 sequences, roughly a third seen once, with about 0.27% in the top ten. The sequenced material came from cord blood. These receptors all stem from a newborn girl in good health. Each CDR3 is given with its conserved first and last residue. A D gene is named only where the DNA matches it firmly. Part of the rows lack a size; the others show once, few, many or a class for expanded clones.

d_call clone_size j_call v_call cdr3_nt cdr3_aa
NA NA TRBJ1-2 TRBV29-1 TGCAGCGTTGAAGATCAAATGGGAAGAGGCTCTAACTATGGCTACACCTTC CSVEDQMGRGSNYGYTF
NA few TRBJ1-6 TRBV4-2 TGTGCCAGCGGCCGGGACAACAATAATTCACCCCTCCACTTT CASGRDNNNSPLHF
NA NA TRBJ1-1 TRBV5-1 TGCGCCAGCAGCTACTCCCTACCACAGTGGGCTTTCTTT CASSYSLPQWAFF
TRBD1 NA TRBJ2-4 TRBV5-1 TGCGCCAGCAGCGTAACAGGGGGCGCGAACATTCAGTACTTC CASSVTGGANIQYF
NA few TRBJ2-5 TRBV4-2 TGTGCCAGCAGCCTCAGACCCAGGGGGACCCAGTACTTC CASSLRPRGTQYF
NA few TRBJ1-2 TRBV5-1 TGCGCCAGAACGAAACAGAGCGACTATGGCTACACCTTC CARTKQSDYGYTF
NA few TRBJ2-5 TRBV24-1 TGTGCCACCAGTGACCCCGGGACCCAGGGCGGGACCCAGTACTTC CATSDPGTQGGTQYF
NA NA TRBJ1-1 TRBV19 TGTGCCAGTAGTATCAACCGGTTTGAAGCTTTCTTT CASSINRFEAFF
NA many TRBJ2-3 TRBV9 TGTGCCAGCAGCGTAGAGGGCACAGATACGCAGTATTTT CASSVEGTDTQYF
NA few TRBJ2-7 TRBV12-3/TRBV12-4 TGTGCCAGCAGCGGACTACCCCGCTCCTACGAGCAGTACTTC CASSGLPRSYEQYF
NA few TRBJ2-2 TRBV28 TGTGCCAGCAGTTTATACCAGGAGGGGGGCGGGGAGCTGTTTTTT CASSLYQEGGGELFF
TRBD1 NA TRBJ2-7 TRBV28 TGTGCCAGCAGTTTGCAGGGGGCGGGGGAGCAGTACTTC CASSLQGAGEQYF
TRBD1 few TRBJ2-7 TRBV28 TGTGCCAGCAGTTTCCTAGGGACAGGGCTATACGAGCAGTACTTC CASSFLGTGLYEQYF
NA NA TRBJ2-1 TRBV4-1 TGCGCCAGCAGCCAAGCGGGGGCGAGCTCCTACAATGAGCAGTTCTTC CASSQAGASSYNEQFF
NA NA TRBJ2-1 TRBV7-2 TGTGCCAGCAGCTTAGCAGGGATCGCCTACAATGAGCGCTTCTTC CASSLAGIAYNERFF
TRBD2 few TRBJ2-1 TRBV20-1 TGCAGTGCCCGAGCCCGGGCTAGCGGATCCTACAATGAGCAGTTCTTC CSARARASGSYNEQFF
NA NA TRBJ1-2 TRBV7-2 TGTGCCAGCAGCCCTATGGGCTACACCTTC CASSPMGYTF
NA many TRBJ1-2 TRBV6-6 TGTGCCAGCAGTGCTCGATATAACAGGGACGGCTACACCTTC CASSARYNRDGYTF
NA many TRBJ2-3 TRBV29-1 TGCAGCGTTTTATTGAGCACAGATACGCAGTATTTT CSVLLSTDTQYF
TRBD2 few TRBJ2-3 TRBV4-2 TGTGCCAGCAGCCCGCAGGGAGGGCCGTCAGATACGCAGTATTTT CASSPQGGPSDTQYF
TRBD2 NA TRBJ2-5 TRBV2 TGTGCCAGCAGCCGGACTAGCGGATTCCAAGAGACCCAGTACTTC CASSRTSGFQETQYF
TRBD1 few TRBJ2-4 TRBV12-3/TRBV12-4 TGTGCCAGCAGTAAATGGGACAGTACCCTAGCCAAAAACATTCAGTACTTC CASSKWDSTLAKNIQYF
NA NA TRBJ2-2 TRBV15 TGTACCACCAGCAGAGATTTGGGTACCGGGGAGCTGTTTTTT CTTSRDLGTGELFF
TRBD1 once TRBJ2-4 TRBV20-1 TGCAATGCTAGAGCGTACCGGGACAGGGGGCCAAAAAACATTCAGTACTTC CNARAYRDRGPKNIQYF
NA many TRBJ2-3 TRBV20-1 TGCAGTGCTAGAGGACTCGGAACAGATACGCAGTATTTT CSARGLGTDTQYF
NA NA TRBJ2-3 TRBV25-1 TGTGCCAGCAACCAGGCAGGCGCAGATACGCAGTATTTT CASNQAGADTQYF
NA NA TRBJ2-1 TRBV12-3/TRBV12-4 TGTGCCAGCAGTTTCTCCCATCTACTAGCCTTCCAAGAGACCCAGTTCTTC CASSFSHLLAFQETQFF
NA NA TRBJ2-5 TRBV20-1 TGCAGTGCTAGCGAACGACAAGAGACCCAGTACTTC CSASERQETQYF
TRBD2 NA TRBJ2-1 TRBV12-3/TRBV12-4 TGTGCCAGCAGTTCATCCGGGACTAGATACAATGAGCAGTTCTTC CASSSSGTRYNEQFF
TRBD2 few TRBJ2-7 TRBV19 TGTGCCAGTACCCCCTTAGCGGGAGGTTCCTACAATGAGCAGTACTTC CASTPLAGGSYNEQYF
TRBD2 NA TRBJ2-4 TRBV5-1 TGCGCCAGCAGCTTGGCACACGGGGGGGAAAACATTCAGTACTTC CASSLAHGGENIQYF
NA few TRBJ2-1 TRBV21-1 TGTGCCAGCAGCATTGGACAGCAGGGGCAGTTCTTC CASSIGQQGQFF
TRBD1 NA TRBJ2-5 TRBV20-1 TGCAGTGCTAAGACCACGGGACAGGGGGCCTACGAGCGGTACTTC CSAKTTGQGAYERYF
TRBD1 NA TRBJ2-7 TRBV10-3 TGTGCCATCTTTATAAGGCGGTGGACAGGGGACTCCTACGAGCAGTACTTC CAIFIRRWTGDSYEQYF
TRBD1 NA TRBJ2-1 TRBV28 TGTGCCAGCAGCAGAACAGGGGCCAGATCCTACGAGCAGTTCTTC CASSRTGARSYEQFF
TRBD2 NA TRBJ2-1 TRBV13 TGTGCCAGCAGCTTAGTTAGGCTAGCGGGGGCCGACTCCTACAATGAGCAGTTCTTC CASSLVRLAGADSYNEQFF
TRBD2 few TRBJ2-1 TRBV12-3/TRBV12-4 TGTGCCAGCAGTTTCCAAGCGGGGGTCTACAATGAGCAGTTCTTC CASSFQAGVYNEQFF
TRBD2 NA TRBJ2-1 TRBV20-1 TGCAGTGCAAGGGAACGAAAAAGGGAGGGCCGGGATGAGCAGTTCTTC CSARERKREGRDEQFF
NA NA TRBJ1-1 TRBV11-2 TGTGCCAGCAGTCATACCCAGGGTGAAGCTTTCTTT CASSHTQGEAFF
NA NA TRBJ2-1 TRBV9 TGTGCCAGCAGCGTAGAAGTAGCTACCTACAATGAGCAGTTCTTC CASSVEVATYNEQFF
NA NA TRBJ1-2 TRBV20-1 TGCAGTGCCACAGACAACCCTAACTATGGCTACACCTTC CSATDNPNYGYTF
NA many TRBJ2-3 TRBV29-1 TGCAGCCTCAGACCGGGTAGCAGTAGCACAGATACGCAGTATTTT CSLRPGSSSTDTQYF
TRBD2 NA TRBJ2-7 TRBV4-2 TGTGCCAGCAGCCAAGTCCGTCTAGCGGGGTCAAGCTCCTACGAGCAGTACTTC CASSQVRLAGSSSYEQYF
NA NA TRBJ2-5 TRBV9 TGTGCCAGCAGCGTGGACTTAGTAAAGCAAGAGACCCAGTACTTC CASSVDLVKQETQYF
TRBD1 NA TRBJ2-4 TRBV7-2 TGTGCCAGCAGCAGAACGACAGGGGCGGTAGCCAAAAACATTCAGTACTTC CASSRTTGAVAKNIQYF
TRBD1 few TRBJ2-7 TRBV20-1 TGCAGTGCTAGCCCTATTACAGGGGGCGGTGGATACGAGCAGTACTTC CSASPITGGGGYEQYF
TRBD1 few TRBJ1-6 TRBV6-5 TGTGCCAGCAGTTACCTCCGGGACAGTCTTTTCGGTTTGTCCCTCCACTTT CASSYLRDSLFGLSLHF
TRBD1 NA TRBJ1-2 TRBV14 TGTGCCGGCAGCCCGACAGGGGGCAACTATGGCTACACCTTC CAGSPTGGNYGYTF